This entry is about one T cell receptor beta chain. Its antigen is unknown. The input lacks base qualities; no much larger clone sits a single base away. The label giving this sample's time point can be read as: about 28 days (+/-7) after the second vaccine dose. AZD1222 recipients given second doses at about 4 weeks or at about 12 weeks were pooled, since spike-specific TCR depth and breadth were not found to differ between the two schedules. Vaccinee samples were obtained from the UK trials COV001 and COV002, which included a single-blind randomized controlled phase 2/3 trial of AZD1222 (ChAdOx1 nCoV-19) in healthy adults. Trial participant PBMC samples were collected at day 0 and day 28 after the second dose for TCRbeta chain sequencing. This sample stems from a study of T cell responses to AZD1222 COVID-19 vaccine (dated by TCRdb to the early 2020s). With respect to the entire study: A total of 233 trial participants underwent TCR sequencing, of whom about 200 had received two doses of AZD1222 and around 26 had received two doses of the MenACWY control vaccine. Trial participants were enrolled by age into subgroups of 18-55, 56-69 and 70-plus years, and around 150, 29 and 61 TCR-sequenced participants, respectively, were included in these subgroups.

Study-wide findings and limitations: Only five or six AZD1222 recipients were SARS-CoV-2 seropositive at baseline, limiting conclusions about previously exposed vaccinees. Because no day 14 peak-response samples were available, repertoires were characterized only after the peak T cell response. After two AZD1222 doses, spike-specific TCR breadth and depth were significantly higher than at day 0 and than in MenACWY recipients. Nearly half of unique spike-specific TCRs reportedly recognized epitopes outside regions mutated in the B.1.351 and B.1.1.7 variants. Vaccine-associated CD4 TCRs spanned the whole spike protein, with dominant responses in regions 160-218 and 743-854. Most participants were white British and females outnumbered males, and the authors suggested that clonal diversity may have been underestimated. In the small 56-69-year group, the increase in depth fell short of significance, most likely because of low power.

From its cysteine to its phenylalanine, the CDR3 spans 16 amino acids. The kept DNA is CDR3 alone, 48 bases in frame from the first base. As encoded in the germline V gene, CDR1 is MRHNA while CDR2 is SNTAGT. Cut back by 2 bases and 0 bases, the V and J ends lie 8 bases apart. The CDR3 regions of human TCRbeta chains were subjected to immunosequencing. The study's processing was this. TCRs in the repertoires were matched against a reference library of SARS-CoV-2-specific TCRs that had been generated with the MIRA antigen-specificity platform. Breadth meant the fraction of unique TCRs that were SARS-CoV-2-associated, whereas depth meant the fraction of total T cells that were SARS-CoV-2-associated. Using the MIRA data, each spike-specific TCR was mapped to the spike region that the TCR reacts to and placed in a CD4 or CD8 class. Log10-transformed breadth and depth values were compared by one-way ANOVA with Sidak's multiple comparisons tests. TCRdb mirrors the immuneACCESS table, restricted to in-frame sequences. Some clones are absent from its copies; in checked studies, under half trace to an unresolved V gene, and the reason for the others is unknown. The V and J calls and the clone size are those of that table, but D and trimming were determined from the DNA. The sample table shows about 160,000 clones, and around 90% are seen once. 3.2% of the sample is in the top ten clones.

The chain joins TRBV6-4 to TRBJ2-6, and TRBD1 may be the D gene, going by 6 matching bases. The sequences come from peripheral blood, collected 28 days after the second AZD1222 dose. This clonotype was obtained from an adult who received the AZD1222 COVID-19 vaccine. The nucleotides read TGTGCCAGCAGTGACGGGGGCAGCTCTGGGGCCAACGTCCTGACTTTC. Its protein reads: CASSDGGSSGANVLTF.